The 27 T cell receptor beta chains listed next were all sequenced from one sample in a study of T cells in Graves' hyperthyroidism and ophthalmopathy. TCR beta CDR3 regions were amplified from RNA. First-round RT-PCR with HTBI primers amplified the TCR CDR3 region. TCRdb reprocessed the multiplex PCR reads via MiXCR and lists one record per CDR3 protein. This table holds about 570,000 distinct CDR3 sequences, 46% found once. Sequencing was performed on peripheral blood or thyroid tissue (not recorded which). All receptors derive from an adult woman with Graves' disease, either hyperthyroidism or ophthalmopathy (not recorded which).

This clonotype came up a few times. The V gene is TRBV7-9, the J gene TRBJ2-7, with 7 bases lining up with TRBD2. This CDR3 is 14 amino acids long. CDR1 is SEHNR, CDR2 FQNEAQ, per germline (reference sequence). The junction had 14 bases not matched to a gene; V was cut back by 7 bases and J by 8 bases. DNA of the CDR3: TGTGCCAGCACCCCCAGCGGGATGGGGGAGCAGCAGTACTTC. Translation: CASTPSGMGEQQYF.

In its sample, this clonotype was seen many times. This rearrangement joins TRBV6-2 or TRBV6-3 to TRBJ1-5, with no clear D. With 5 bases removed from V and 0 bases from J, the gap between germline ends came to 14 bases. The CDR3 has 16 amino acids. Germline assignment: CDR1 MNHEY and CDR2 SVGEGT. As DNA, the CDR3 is TGTGCCAGCAGTCAGAGAGCCAGTTATAGCAATCAGCCCCAGCATTTT. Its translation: CASSQRASYSNQPQHF.

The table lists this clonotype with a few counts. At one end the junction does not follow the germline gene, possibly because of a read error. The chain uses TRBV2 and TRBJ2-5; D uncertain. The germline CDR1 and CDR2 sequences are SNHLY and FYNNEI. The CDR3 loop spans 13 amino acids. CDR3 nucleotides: TGTGCCACCAGTGATTTGCTTGGAGAGACCCAGTACTTC. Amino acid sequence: CATSDLLGETQYF.

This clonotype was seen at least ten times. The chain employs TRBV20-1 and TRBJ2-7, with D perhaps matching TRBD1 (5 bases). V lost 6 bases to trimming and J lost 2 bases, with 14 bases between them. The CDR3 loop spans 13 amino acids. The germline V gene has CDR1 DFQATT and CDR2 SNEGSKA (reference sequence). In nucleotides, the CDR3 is TGCAGTGCCTCGGACACTCTCACCTACGAGCAGTACTTC. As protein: CSASDTLTYEQYF.

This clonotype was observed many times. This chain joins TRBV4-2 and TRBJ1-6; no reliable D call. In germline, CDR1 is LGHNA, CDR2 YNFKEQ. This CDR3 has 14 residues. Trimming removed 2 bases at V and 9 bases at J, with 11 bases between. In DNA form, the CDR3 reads TGTGCCAGCAGCCAACGGACGTCTACTTCACCCCTCCACTTT. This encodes CASSQRTSTSPLHF.

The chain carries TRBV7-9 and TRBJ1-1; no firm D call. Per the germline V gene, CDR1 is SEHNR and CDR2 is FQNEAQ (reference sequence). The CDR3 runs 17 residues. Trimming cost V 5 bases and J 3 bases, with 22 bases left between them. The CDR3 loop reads CASSPTWGGELDTEAFF. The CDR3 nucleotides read TGTGCCAGCAGCCCCACGTGGGGAGGCGAGTTGGACACTGAAGCTTTCTTT.

CDR3 amino acids: CATNGQVGNEKLFF. CDR3 nucleotide sequence: TGTGCCACCAATGGACAGGTCGGCAATGAAAAACTGTTTTTT. The V gene is TRBV6-1, the J gene TRBJ1-4; 7 nucleotides match TRBD1. Germline trimming cut 10 bases from V and 5 bases from J; bases unmatched to any gene: 10. The CDR3 runs 14 residues. Germline values: CDR1 MNHNS, CDR2 SASEGT.

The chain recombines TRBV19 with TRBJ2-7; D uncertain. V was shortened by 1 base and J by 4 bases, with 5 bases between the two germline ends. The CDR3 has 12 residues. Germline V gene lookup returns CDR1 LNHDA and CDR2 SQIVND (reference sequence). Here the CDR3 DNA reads TGTGCCAGTAGTATAGTTCGTTACGAGCAGTACTTC. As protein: CASSIVRYEQYF.

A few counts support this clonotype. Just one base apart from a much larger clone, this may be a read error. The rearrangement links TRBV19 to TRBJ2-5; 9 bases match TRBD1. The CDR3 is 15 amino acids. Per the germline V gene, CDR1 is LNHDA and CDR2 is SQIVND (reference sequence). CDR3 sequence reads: CAGSDRGEVRETQYF. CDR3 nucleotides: TGTGCCGGTAGCGACAGGGGGGAAGTAAGGGAGACCCAGTACTTC. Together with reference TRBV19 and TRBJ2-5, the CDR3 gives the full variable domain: DGGITQSPKYLFRKEGQNVTLSCEQNLNHDAMYWYRQDPGQGLRLIYYSQIVNDFQKGDIAEGYSVSREKKESFPLTVTSAQKNPTAFYLCAGSDRGEVRETQYFGPGTRLLVL.

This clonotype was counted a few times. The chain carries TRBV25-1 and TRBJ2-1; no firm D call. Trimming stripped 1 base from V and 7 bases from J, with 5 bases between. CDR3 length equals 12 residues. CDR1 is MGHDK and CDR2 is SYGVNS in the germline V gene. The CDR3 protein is CASSELGNEQFF. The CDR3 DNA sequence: TGTGCCAGCAGTGAATTGGGAAATGAGCAGTTCTTC.

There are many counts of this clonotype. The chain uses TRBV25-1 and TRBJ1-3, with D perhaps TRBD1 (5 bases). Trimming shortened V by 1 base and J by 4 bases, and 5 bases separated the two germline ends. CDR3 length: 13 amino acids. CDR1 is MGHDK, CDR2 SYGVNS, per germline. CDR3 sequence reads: CASSEWGGNTIYF. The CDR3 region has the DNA TGTGCCAGCAGTGAATGGGGGGGAAACACCATATATTTT.

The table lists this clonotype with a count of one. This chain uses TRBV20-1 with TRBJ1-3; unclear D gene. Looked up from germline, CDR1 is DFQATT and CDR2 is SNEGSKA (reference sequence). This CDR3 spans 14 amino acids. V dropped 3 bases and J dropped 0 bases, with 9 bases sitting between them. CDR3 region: CSASQWSSGNTIYF. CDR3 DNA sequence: TGCAGTGCTAGTCAATGGAGCTCTGGAAACACCATATATTTT.

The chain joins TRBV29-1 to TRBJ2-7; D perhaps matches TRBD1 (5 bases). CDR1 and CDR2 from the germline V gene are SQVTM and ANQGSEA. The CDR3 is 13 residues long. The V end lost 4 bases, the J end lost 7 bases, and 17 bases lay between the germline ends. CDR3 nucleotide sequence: TGCAGCGTTGTTTCAGGGTCAGCAGGGGAGCAGTACTTC. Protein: CSVVSGSAGEQYF.

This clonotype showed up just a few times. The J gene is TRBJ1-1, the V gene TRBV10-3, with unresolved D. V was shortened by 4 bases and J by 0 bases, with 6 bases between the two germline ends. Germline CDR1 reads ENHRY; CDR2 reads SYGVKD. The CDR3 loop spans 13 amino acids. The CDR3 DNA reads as TGTGCCATCAGTGGGTCCATGAACACTGAAGCTTTCTTT. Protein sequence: CAISGSMNTEAFF.

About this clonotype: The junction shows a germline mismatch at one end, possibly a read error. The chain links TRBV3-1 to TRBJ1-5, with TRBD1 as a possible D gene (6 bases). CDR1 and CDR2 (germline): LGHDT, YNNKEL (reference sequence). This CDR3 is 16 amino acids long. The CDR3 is CASTQDRLGGGQPQHF. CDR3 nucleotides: TGTGCCAGCACCCAAGATCGCCTGGGGGGCGGACAGCCCCAGCATTTT.

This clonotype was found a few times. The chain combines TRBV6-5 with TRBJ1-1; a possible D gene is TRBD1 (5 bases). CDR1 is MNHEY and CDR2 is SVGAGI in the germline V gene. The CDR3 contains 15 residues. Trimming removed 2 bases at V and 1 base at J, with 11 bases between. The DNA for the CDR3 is TGTGCCAGCAGTTACAGGGGTGGGGAGAACACTGAAGCTTTCTTT. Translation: CASSYRGGENTEAFF.

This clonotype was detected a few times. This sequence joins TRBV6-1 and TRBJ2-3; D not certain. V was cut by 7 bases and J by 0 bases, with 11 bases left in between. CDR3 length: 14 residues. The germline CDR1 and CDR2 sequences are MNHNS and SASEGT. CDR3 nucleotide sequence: TGTGCCAGCATGACCTATGAGAGCACAGATACGCAGTATTTT. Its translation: CASMTYESTDTQYF.

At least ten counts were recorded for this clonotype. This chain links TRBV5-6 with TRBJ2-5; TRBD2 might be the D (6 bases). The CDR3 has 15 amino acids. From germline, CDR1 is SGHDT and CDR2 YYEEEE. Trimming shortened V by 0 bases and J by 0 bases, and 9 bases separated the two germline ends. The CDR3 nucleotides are TGTGCCAGCAGCTTGGATCCGGGAGACCAAGAGACCCAGTACTTC. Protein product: CASSLDPGDQETQYF.

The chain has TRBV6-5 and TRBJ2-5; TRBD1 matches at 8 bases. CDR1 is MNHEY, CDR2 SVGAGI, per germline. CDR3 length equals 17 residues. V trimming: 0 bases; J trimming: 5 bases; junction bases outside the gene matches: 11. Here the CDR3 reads CASSYSVASDRGETQYF. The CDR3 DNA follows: TGTGCCAGCAGTTACTCGGTGGCTTCTGACAGGGGCGAGACCCAGTACTTC.

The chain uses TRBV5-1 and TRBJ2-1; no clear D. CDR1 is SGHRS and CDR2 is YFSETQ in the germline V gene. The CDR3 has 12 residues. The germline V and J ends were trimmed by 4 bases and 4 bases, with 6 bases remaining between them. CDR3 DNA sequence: TGCGCCAGCAGCGCGTATTACAATGAGCAGTTCTTC. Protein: CASSAYYNEQFF.

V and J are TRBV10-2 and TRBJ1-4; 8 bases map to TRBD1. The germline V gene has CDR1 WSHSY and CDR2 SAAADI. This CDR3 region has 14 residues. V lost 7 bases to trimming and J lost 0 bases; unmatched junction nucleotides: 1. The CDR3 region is CASTDRATNEKLFF. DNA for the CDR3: TGCGCCAGCACGGACAGGGCAACTAATGAAAAACTGTTTTTT.

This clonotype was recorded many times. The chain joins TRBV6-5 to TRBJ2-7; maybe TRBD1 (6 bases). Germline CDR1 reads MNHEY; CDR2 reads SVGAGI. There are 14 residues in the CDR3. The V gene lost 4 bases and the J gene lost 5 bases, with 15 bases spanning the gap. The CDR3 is CASSSTTGKHEQYF. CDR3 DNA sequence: TGTGCCAGCAGTTCCACTACAGGGAAGCACGAGCAGTACTTC.

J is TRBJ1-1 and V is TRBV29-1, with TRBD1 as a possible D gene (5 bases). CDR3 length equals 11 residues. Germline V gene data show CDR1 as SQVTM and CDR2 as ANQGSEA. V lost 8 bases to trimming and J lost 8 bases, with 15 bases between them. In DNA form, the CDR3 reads TGCAGCTTGGACACGTTTAACGAAGCTTTCTTT. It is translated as CSLDTFNEAFF.

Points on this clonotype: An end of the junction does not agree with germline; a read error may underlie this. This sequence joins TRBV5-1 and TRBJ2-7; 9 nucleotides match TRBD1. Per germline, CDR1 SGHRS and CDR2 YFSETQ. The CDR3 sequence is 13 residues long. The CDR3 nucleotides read TGCGCCAGCAGCTTACAGGGGGCGGAAGAGCGGTACTTC. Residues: CASSLQGAEERYF.

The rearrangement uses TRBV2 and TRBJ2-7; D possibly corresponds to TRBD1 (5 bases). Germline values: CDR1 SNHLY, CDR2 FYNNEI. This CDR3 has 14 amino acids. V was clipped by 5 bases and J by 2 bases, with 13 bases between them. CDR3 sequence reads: CASSFLGRAYEQYF. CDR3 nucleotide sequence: TGTGCCAGCAGTTTTTTAGGCAGGGCCTACGAGCAGTACTTC. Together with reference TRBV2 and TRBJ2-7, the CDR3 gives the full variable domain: EPEVTQTPSHQVTQMGQEVILRCVPISNHLYFYWYRQILGQKVEFLVSFYNNEISEKSEIFDDQFSVERPDGSNFTLKIRSTKLEDSAMYFCASSFLGRAYEQYFGPGTRLTVT.

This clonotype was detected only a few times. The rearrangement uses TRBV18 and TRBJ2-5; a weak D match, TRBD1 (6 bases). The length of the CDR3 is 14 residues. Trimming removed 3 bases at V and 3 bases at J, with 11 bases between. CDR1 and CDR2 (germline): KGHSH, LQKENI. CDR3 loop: CASSPKDRKETQYF. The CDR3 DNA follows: TGTGCCAGCTCACCGAAGGACAGAAAAGAGACCCAGTACTTC.

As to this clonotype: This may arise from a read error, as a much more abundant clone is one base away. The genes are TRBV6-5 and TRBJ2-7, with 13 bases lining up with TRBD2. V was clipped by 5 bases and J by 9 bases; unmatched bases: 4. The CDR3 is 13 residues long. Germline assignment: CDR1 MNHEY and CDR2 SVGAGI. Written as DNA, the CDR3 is TGTGCCAGCAGTGGACTAGCGGGAGTTGGGCAGTACTTC. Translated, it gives CASSGLAGVGQYF.